The 2 T cell receptor beta chains listed next were all sequenced from one sample in a study of blood T cell repertoires in COVID-19. Produced via immunoSEQ multiplex PCR; TCRdb's table is partial and in-frame only. The sample includes a few hundred thousand clones, about 85% seen only once; the top ten take approximately 3.6%. Sequenced: peripheral blood. The source is a woman aged 18-29 years with acute or convalescent COVID-19.

The J gene is TRBJ1-4, the V gene TRBV7-9; 7 positions match TRBD1. Looked up from germline, CDR1 is SEHNR and CDR2 is FQNEAQ (reference sequence). The CDR3 extends over 14 amino acids. The junction had 9 bases not matched to a gene; V was cut back by 4 bases and J by 10 bases. The CDR3 loop reads CASSSGQEKGKLFF. DNA for the CDR3: TGTGCCAGCAGCTCAGGACAGGAAAAAGGAAAACTGTTTTTT. The entire variable domain, with the rest obtained from reference TRBV7-9 and TRBJ1-4, is as follows: DTGVSQNPRHKITKRGQNVTFRCDPISEHNRLYWYRQTLGQGPEFLTYFQNEAQLEKSRLLSDRFSAERPKGSFSTLEIQRTEQGDSAMYLCASSSGQEKGKLFFGSGTQLSVL.

The CDR3 loop reads CASSLAYRGRYETQYF. Written as DNA, the CDR3 is TGTGCCAGCAGCTTAGCCTACAGGGGGCGCTACGAGACCCAGTACTTC. The V call is TRBV11-1, the J call TRBJ2-5; 9 positions agree with TRBD1. CDR3 size: 16 residues. Germline V gives CDR1 SGHAT, CDR2 FQDESV (reference sequence). V trimming: 0 bases; J trimming: 5 bases; junction bases outside the gene matches: 7.